These T cell receptor beta chains were read from a single sample in a study of PD-1 blockade in classical Hodgkin lymphoma. Using immunoSEQ multiplex PCR, the repertoire was profiled, and TCRdb retains in-frame clones only, with some absent. There are 110,000 or so clones in the sample; roughly 87% occur only once, and around 20% lies in the top ten. The sequences come from peripheral blood mononuclear cells (PBMCs), collected before the second cycle of nivolumab. The receptor source for this set is a human donor with classical Hodgkin lymphoma. Both conserved end residues are part of each CDR3. A D gene is named only where the DNA matches it firmly. Clone size, where shown, is once, few, many, or a class for clones that have expanded.

J gene: TRBJ2-7; D gene: .; CDR3 length: 12; V gene: TRBV5-4; clone size: .; CDR3 protein: CASNGIGNEQYF; CDR3 DNA: TGTGCCAGCAACGGTATTGGAAACGAGCAGTACTTC
J gene: TRBJ2-4; D gene: TRBD1; CDR3 length: 16; V gene: TRBV18; clone size: .; CDR3 protein: CASSPQPGTGENIQYF; CDR3 DNA: TGTGCCAGCTCACCACAACCCGGGACAGGGGAAAACATTCAGTACTTC
J gene: TRBJ1-4; D gene: TRBD1; CDR3 length: 17; V gene: TRBV6-4; clone size: .; CDR3 protein: CASSVPGQDRTNEKLFF; CDR3 DNA: TGTGCCAGCAGTGTCCCGGGACAGGACCGAACTAATGAAAAACTGTTTTTT
J gene: TRBJ2-2; D gene: .; CDR3 length: 15; V gene: TRBV19; clone size: .; CDR3 protein: CASNNAQASTGELFF; CDR3 DNA: TGTGCCAGTAATAACGCCCAGGCCAGCACCGGGGAGCTGTTTTTT
J gene: TRBJ1-1; D gene: .; CDR3 length: 14; V gene: TRBV6-5; clone size: .; CDR3 protein: CASSYYGQNTEAFF; CDR3 DNA: TGTGCCAGCAGTTACTACGGACAGAACACTGAAGCTTTCTTT
J gene: TRBJ1-5; D gene: TRBD1; CDR3 length: 14; V gene: TRBV28; clone size: few; CDR3 protein: CASSTGVGNQPQHF; CDR3 DNA: TGTGCCAGCAGTACAGGGGTGGGTAATCAGCCCCAGCATTTT
J gene: TRBJ1-5; D gene: .; CDR3 length: 16; V gene: TRBV7-9; clone size: .; CDR3 protein: CASSPEGGRSDQPQHF; CDR3 DNA: TGTGCCAGCAGCCCTGAGGGGGGGCGTTCTGATCAGCCCCAGCATTTT
J gene: TRBJ2-1; D gene: TRBD2; CDR3 length: 15; V gene: TRBV6-6; clone size: .; CDR3 protein: CASSYSGTSGSEQFF; CDR3 DNA: TGTGCCAGCAGTTACTCAGGGACTAGCGGATCCGAGCAGTTCTTC
J gene: TRBJ2-5; D gene: .; CDR3 length: 15; V gene: TRBV19; clone size: .; CDR3 protein: CASSIDLSGLETQYF; CDR3 DNA: TGTGCCAGTAGTATAGATCTCTCAGGTTTAGAGACCCAGTACTTC
J gene: TRBJ2-7; D gene: .; CDR3 length: 15; V gene: TRBV19; clone size: .; CDR3 protein: CASSIQVVGDYEQYF; CDR3 DNA: TGTGCCAGTAGTATTCAAGTTGTCGGAGACTACGAGCAGTACTTC
J gene: TRBJ1-2; D gene: TRBD1; CDR3 length: 14; V gene: TRBV28; clone size: .; CDR3 protein: CASSTATGGLSYTF; CDR3 DNA: TGTGCCAGCAGTACCGCGACAGGGGGCCTCAGCTACACCTTC
J gene: TRBJ2-7; D gene: .; CDR3 length: 16; V gene: TRBV7-6; clone size: .; CDR3 protein: CASSLSGTSEIYEQYF; CDR3 DNA: TGTGCCAGCAGCTTATCGGGCACTAGTGAAATCTACGAGCAGTACTTC
J gene: TRBJ2-7; D gene: .; CDR3 length: 16; V gene: TRBV7-6; clone size: .; CDR3 protein: CASSPEGIRGPYEQYF; CDR3 DNA: TGTGCCAGCAGCCCCGAGGGGATAAGAGGGCCCTACGAGCAGTACTTC
J gene: TRBJ1-4; D gene: TRBD1; CDR3 length: 13; V gene: TRBV29-1; clone size: .; CDR3 protein: CSARTGGLEKLFF; CDR3 DNA: TGCAGCGCTAGGACAGGGGGCTTGGAAAAACTGTTTTTT
J gene: TRBJ2-4; D gene: .; CDR3 length: 15; V gene: TRBV16; clone size: .; CDR3 protein: CASSPWGLAKNIQYF; CDR3 DNA: TGTGCCAGCAGCCCTTGGGGTCTAGCCAAAAACATTCAGTACTTC
J gene: TRBJ2-7; D gene: .; CDR3 length: 16; V gene: TRBV15; clone size: .; CDR3 protein: CATSRDLGGARYEQYF; CDR3 DNA: TGTGCCACCAGCAGAGATCTCGGGGGAGCGAGATACGAGCAGTACTTC
J gene: TRBJ2-7; D gene: .; CDR3 length: 19; V gene: TRBV9; clone size: .; CDR3 protein: CASSVLSKSRGQRVYEQYF; CDR3 DNA: TGTGCCAGCAGCGTATTATCTAAGTCCCGCGGACAGAGGGTCTACGAGCAGTACTTC
J gene: TRBJ2-2; D gene: .; CDR3 length: 14; V gene: TRBV27; clone size: .; CDR3 protein: CASSFLASAGELFF; CDR3 DNA: TGTGCCAGCAGTTTCCTAGCGTCGGCCGGGGAGCTGTTTTTT
J gene: TRBJ2-1; D gene: TRBD2; CDR3 length: 17; V gene: TRBV7-2; clone size: .; CDR3 protein: CASSLQGGTSGITEQFF; CDR3 DNA: TGTGCCAGCAGCCTGCAGGGCGGGACTAGCGGGATAACTGAGCAGTTCTTC
J gene: TRBJ1-2; D gene: TRBD1; CDR3 length: 14; V gene: TRBV5-1; clone size: .; CDR3 protein: CASSFYGTGYGYTF; CDR3 DNA: TGCGCCAGCAGCTTCTACGGGACAGGCTATGGCTACACCTTC
J gene: TRBJ2-7; D gene: .; CDR3 length: 14; V gene: TRBV6-6; clone size: .; CDR3 protein: CASSYSTGSNEQYF; CDR3 DNA: TGTGCCAGCAGTTACTCTACTGGGAGTAACGAGCAGTACTTC
J gene: TRBJ1-2; D gene: .; CDR3 length: 11; V gene: TRBV28; clone size: .; CDR3 protein: CASSPGPGYTF; CDR3 DNA: TGTGCCAGCAGTCCCGGACCTGGCTACACCTTC
J gene: TRBJ2-6; D gene: .; CDR3 length: 16; V gene: TRBV11-2; clone size: .; CDR3 protein: CASSLEGGSGANVLTF; CDR3 DNA: TGTGCCAGCAGCCTGGAAGGGGGCTCTGGGGCCAACGTCCTGACTTTC
J gene: TRBJ2-1; D gene: .; CDR3 length: 17; V gene: TRBV4-1; clone size: .; CDR3 protein: CASSRSVLPTPYNEQFF; CDR3 DNA: TGCGCCAGCAGCCGGTCGGTTCTTCCCACTCCCTACAATGAGCAGTTCTTC
J gene: TRBJ2-7; D gene: TRBD1; CDR3 length: 11; V gene: TRBV6-5; clone size: .; CDR3 protein: CASGQGYEQYF; CDR3 DNA: TGTGCCAGCGGACAGGGCTACGAGCAGTACTTC
J gene: TRBJ2-6; D gene: TRBD2; CDR3 length: 18; V gene: TRBV9; clone size: .; CDR3 protein: CASSVRAGVITGANVLTF; CDR3 DNA: TGTGCCAGCAGCGTTAGAGCGGGAGTAATAACTGGGGCCAACGTCCTGACTTTC
J gene: TRBJ1-2; D gene: .; CDR3 length: 13; V gene: TRBV29-1; clone size: .; CDR3 protein: CSVAWGGAYGYTF; CDR3 DNA: TGCAGCGTTGCCTGGGGGGGTGCCTATGGCTACACCTTC
J gene: TRBJ1-2; D gene: .; CDR3 length: 13; V gene: TRBV6-1; clone size: .; CDR3 protein: CASSEGTTYGYTF; CDR3 DNA: TGTGCCAGCAGTGAAGGGACAACCTATGGCTACACCTTC
J gene: TRBJ1-1; D gene: .; CDR3 length: 11; V gene: TRBV30; clone size: .; CDR3 protein: CAWRKGLGAFF; CDR3 DNA: TGTGCCTGGAGAAAGGGGTTGGGAGCTTTCTTT
J gene: TRBJ1-3; D gene: .; CDR3 length: 17; V gene: TRBV5-6; clone size: .; CDR3 protein: CASSYGTEDLSGNTIYF; CDR3 DNA: TGTGCCAGCAGCTACGGGACGGAGGACCTCTCTGGAAACACCATATATTTT
J gene: TRBJ2-1; D gene: TRBD2; CDR3 length: 14; V gene: TRBV5-6; clone size: .; CDR3 protein: CASSWTSQNNEQFF; CDR3 DNA: TGTGCCAGCAGCTGGACTAGCCAGAACAATGAGCAGTTCTTC
J gene: TRBJ2-5; D gene: .; CDR3 length: 13; V gene: TRBV29-1; clone size: once; CDR3 protein: CSAVGQYQETQYF; CDR3 DNA: TGCAGCGCAGTTGGACAGTACCAAGAGACCCAGTACTTC
J gene: TRBJ2-2; D gene: .; CDR3 length: 13; V gene: TRBV6-5; clone size: .; CDR3 protein: CASRAENTGELFF; CDR3 DNA: TGTGCCAGCAGGGCGGAGAACACCGGGGAGCTGTTTTTT
J gene: TRBJ2-7; D gene: TRBD1; CDR3 length: 15; V gene: TRBV28; clone size: .; CDR3 protein: CASSLGTTGGYEQYF; CDR3 DNA: TGTGCCAGCAGCCTAGGAACGACAGGGGGCTACGAGCAGTACTTC
J gene: TRBJ2-3; D gene: .; CDR3 length: 18; V gene: TRBV27; clone size: .; CDR3 protein: CASSPWLAAGHSTDTQYF; CDR3 DNA: TGTGCCAGCAGTCCGTGGCTGGCCGCCGGACATAGCACAGATACGCAGTATTTT
J gene: TRBJ2-6; D gene: .; CDR3 length: 19; V gene: TRBV19; clone size: .; CDR3 protein: CASKFDGLKPYSGANVLTF; CDR3 DNA: TGTGCCAGTAAGTTTGACGGACTAAAACCATACTCTGGGGCCAACGTCCTGACTTTC
J gene: TRBJ1-3; D gene: TRBD1; CDR3 length: 17; V gene: TRBV2; clone size: .; CDR3 protein: CASSTAVGTGAGNTIYF; CDR3 DNA: TGTGCCAGCAGTACCGCCGTTGGGACAGGGGCTGGAAACACCATATATTTT
J gene: TRBJ1-4; D gene: .; CDR3 length: 15; V gene: TRBV19; clone size: .; CDR3 protein: CATPPDSSTNEKLFF; CDR3 DNA: TGTGCCACCCCGCCCGACAGTTCGACTAATGAAAAACTGTTTTTT
J gene: TRBJ1-2; D gene: .; CDR3 length: 14; V gene: TRBV19; clone size: .; CDR3 protein: CASSMGGKDYGYTF; CDR3 DNA: TGTGCCAGTAGTATGGGTGGGAAAGACTATGGCTACACCTTC
J gene: TRBJ2-1; D gene: .; CDR3 length: 13; V gene: TRBV11-2; clone size: .; CDR3 protein: CASSLEARLGQFF; CDR3 DNA: TGTGCCAGCAGCTTAGAGGCGCGTCTAGGGCAGTTCTTC
J gene: TRBJ2-2; D gene: .; CDR3 length: 16; V gene: TRBV6-1; clone size: .; CDR3 protein: CASSERTPLGGGELFF; CDR3 DNA: TGTGCCAGCAGTGAACGGACTCCCTTAGGGGGCGGGGAGCTGTTTTTT
J gene: TRBJ1-4; D gene: .; CDR3 length: 15; V gene: TRBV7-9; clone size: .; CDR3 protein: CASSLFDATNEKLFF; CDR3 DNA: TGTGCCAGCAGCTTATTCGACGCAACTAATGAAAAACTGTTTTTT
J gene: TRBJ1-1; D gene: TRBD1; CDR3 length: 16; V gene: TRBV10-3; clone size: .; CDR3 protein: CAISDRGGMANTEAFF; CDR3 DNA: TGTGCCATCAGTGACAGGGGGGGAATGGCGAACACTGAAGCTTTCTTT
J gene: TRBJ2-7; D gene: .; CDR3 length: 13; V gene: TRBV7-9; clone size: .; CDR3 protein: CASSLGGVGEQYF; CDR3 DNA: TGTGCCAGCAGCTTAGGTGGCGTTGGGGAGCAGTACTTC
J gene: TRBJ1-3; D gene: .; CDR3 length: 14; V gene: TRBV5-1; clone size: .; CDR3 protein: CASSLATGGNTIYF; CDR3 DNA: TGCGCCAGCAGCTTAGCAACAGGGGGAAACACCATATATTTT
J gene: TRBJ1-4; D gene: .; CDR3 length: 15; V gene: TRBV7-6; clone size: .; CDR3 protein: CASSLVAGVNEKLFF; CDR3 DNA: TGTGCCAGCAGCTTAGTCGCAGGCGTTAATGAAAAACTGTTTTTT